This T cell receptor beta chain was documented in a study of cytomegalovirus exposure and HLA in healthy donors (TCRdb year 2017). Regarding the study in general: In an earlier analysis of approximately 640 of the donors, 276 Gb of sequence data and about 110 million unique TCR beta sequences from roughly 180 million T cells were reported. About 300 gigabases of sequencing data and approximately 85 million unique TCR sequences were included in an early release covering around 600 HLA-typed donors. Of the roughly 400 genotyped donors, roughly 85% fell in the genetic ancestry cluster associated with self-reported Caucasian donors. The study was designed to test whether signatures of past pathogen exposure could be identified by cataloging public T cell receptors. The T cell repertoires of several hundred subjects were profiled by immunosequencing and related to cytomegalovirus serostatus. Besides the first cohort of more than 650 subjects, a separate validation cohort made up of some 110 different subjects was used. To predict cytomegalovirus infection status, the study combined high-throughput TCR immunosequencing, statistical association of individual TCRs with disease status, and machine learning. A later analysis re-examined previously published TCR beta repertoires from more than 600 donors and added high-resolution HLA genotyping to investigate patterns of TCR occurrence. In the later analysis, no new phenotypic data were used to find candidate immune exposures; instead, reliance was placed on TCR beta sequences and their occurrence across donors. To decide whether each TCR beta V gene segment behaved as functional or pseudogenic, an earlier analysis of over 500 of the donors relied on high-throughput TCR beta sequencing. Alongside the repertoire data, information on donor age, sex, ethnicity and CMV serostatus was compiled. A later genetic analysis took genome-wide SNP genotypes for about 55% of the 666 donors and used that subset as a discovery cohort. Every discovery cohort repertoire had been produced on one sequencing platform. Class I and class II HLA loci were covered by the typing at four-digit resolution. Typing coverage differed by locus: A, B, C, DRB1 and DQB1 were typed in roughly 620-630 donors, DQA1 in 522, DPA1 in some 610, and DPB1 in 472. Because of strong linkage in the cohort, 4 to 6 DR-DQ haplotypes were treated as single units for association and clustering. Among roughly 400 genotyped donors of the cohort, an average of roughly 230,000 unique TCR beta nucleotide sequences was sequenced per donor, of which about 19% were non-productive. Broader findings and caveats from the paper: The only immune exposure information available for the cohort was CMV serostatus. In this cohort, only TCR beta chains were sequenced, and detectable features were limited by the absence of alpha or paired-chain data. Because HLA typing was unavailable for some donors at each locus, only the typed subset was used in association tests. According to a later analysis, most CMV-associated TCR beta chains appeared to be HLA-restricted, and the HLA associations seemed to be driven largely by CMV exposure. Across donors, most TCR sequences were observed very rarely, whereas some public TCRs were present in many individuals. The classifier was reported to diagnose cytomegalovirus status with high specificity and sensitivity in both the original and validation cohorts. In vitro tests confirmed that three of the cytomegalovirus-associated TCR beta chains recognize cytomegalovirus antigens. According to a later genetic analysis, donors in an Asian-associated ancestry cluster had fewer N-insertions in productive TCRs than the approximately 650-donor mean. Several of the top co-occurrence clusters appeared to be linked to parvovirus B19, influenza, CMV and Epstein-Barr virus, according to a later analysis. In a later analysis, HLA-associated TCR beta chains showed more clonal expansion and lower generation probabilities than non-associated chains that were equally common. Roughly uniform sequencing depth across donors was assumed in presence/absence analyses, although this assumption may not hold. In the study, approximately 150 TCR beta chains were listed as associated with cytomegalovirus. A later genetic analysis associated a missense DCLRE1C variant with V-gene and J-gene trimming of TCR beta chains, and an independent cohort replicated the association. The earlier analysis of a few hundred of the donors excluded roughly 17 rarely observed V segments, including chromosome 9 orphons, because counts were too low. A further reported finding was that TCR beta sequences accurately predicted the HLA-A and HLA-B alleles for most subjects in the first cohort. In a later analysis, the rate of TCR association differed among HLA loci, with DRB1 alleles having the most associated TCRs and HLA-C alleles having the fewest. Linkage disequilibrium might explain the correlated functional status among segregating V segments, but an unknown experimental factor could not be ruled out. In an earlier analysis of some 500 of the donors, most TCR beta V segments were observed in productive rearrangements about 90% or about 30% of the time, broadly matching IMGT annotations. Assigning TCR associations to individual alleles was difficult when HLA alleles, especially DR and DQ, strongly co-occurred. According to the authors, the approach could potentially be generalized to other disease states and immunological phenotypes. A cluster of highly shared sequence variants was judged likely to represent a technical artifact of the sequencing pipeline. The 87-base-pair reads could not distinguish some IMGT-functional V segments, including TRBV6-2 and TRBV6-3, so those segments were excluded. A later analysis associated 16,951 TCR beta sequences with specific HLA alleles at a false discovery rate of 0.05.

A remark on this clone: Its antigen is unknown. No qualities accompany the bases; no much larger clone lies one base away.

Libraries were prepared through the immunoSEQ multiplex PCR assay. For the multiplex PCR, a mixture combining 60 forward primers for TCR Vbeta segments and 13 reverse primers for TCR Jbeta segments was used. The CDR3 region of rearranged TCR beta genes was amplified from genomic DNA with a multiplex PCR assay. The amplified TCR beta libraries were sequenced on the Illumina HiSeq System as 87-base-pair reads. As for how the authors treated the data: Across the roughly 670 repertoires, a later analysis counted 60 million to 90 million unique TCR beta chains, about 10 million of which were shared by at least two donors. A nearest-neighbor algorithm error-corrected the raw reads and collapsed the reads into unique sequences, merging closely related sequences to remove PCR and sequencing errors. CDR3 sequences were aligned to IMGT reference sequences to assign V, D and J gene segments. For a sequence to be retained, at least a six-nucleotide match to both a V gene segment and a J gene segment was required. A rearrangement counted as productive if the CDR3 had no stop codons and remained in frame with V and J, and every other rearrangement counted as non-productive. Following IMGT convention, CDR3 was defined as the stretch from the second conserved V-encoded cysteine to the conserved J-encoded phenylalanine. Sequences without an unambiguous match to a single V gene segment were excluded from the earlier analysis of a few hundred of the donors. In an earlier analysis of some 590 of the donors, V segments were called functional above 56.7% productive rearrangements and were called segregating when the between-donor standard deviation exceeded 5%. A statistical classification framework was built to diagnose cytomegalovirus status from the catalog of TCR beta chain sequences. V and J gene assignment, in a later analysis, came from comparing TCR nucleotide sequences with IMGT/GENE-DB human TR gene sequences. In a later analysis, CDR3 sequences and most-parsimonious VDJ recombination scenarios were assigned using the TCRdist pipeline. In a later analysis, each TCR beta chain was defined by its CDR3 amino acid sequence together with its V-gene family, and reads without a unique V-gene family were excluded. In a later analysis, some 600 highly shared, low-generation-probability nucleotide sequences were removed to address suspected cross-contamination and a sequencing artifact. In a later analysis, a clonal expansion index was calculated for each public chain from normalized within-repertoire ranks of inferred template counts. In a later analysis, generation probabilities were computed using a VDJ recombination model fitted to out-of-frame rearrangements, and the results were checked against IGoR. In a later analysis, TCR-TCR, TCR-HLA and TCR-CMV co-occurrence was scored with hypergeometric tests, and a repertoire-size bias correction was applied to TCR pairs. In a later analysis, false discovery rates were estimated by permuting HLA or CMV assignments 20 times. In a later analysis, co-occurring TCRs were grouped using DBSCAN, and TCRdist sequence similarity was added for clustering within HLA-allele-positive subsets. Repertoires with fewer than 30,000 or more than 120,000 public chains, plus five repertoires with anomalous nucleotide sharing, were excluded from co-occurrence clustering. What TCRdb holds here is the immuneACCESS table cut down to in-frame rearrangements. Part of the clones is not present; checked against another copy, under half of the missing clones reflect an unresolved V gene, and the others are unexplained. V, J and clone size derive from that table, while D and trimming were established from the DNA sequence. Within this sample are under 150,000 clones, with 76% of them counted one time only. Together, the top ten hold about 1.8% of the sample.

The cohort comprised 670 or so healthy bone marrow donors. At the time of sampling, all cohort members were nominally healthy, though unrecorded immune exposures were likely present. The donor tested CMV seronegative and was one of the 352 seronegative cohort members. A peripheral blood sample was collected from each donor, and TCR beta sequencing was performed on peripheral blood mononuclear cells. The Qiagen DNeasy Blood Extraction Kit was used to extract genomic DNA from the blood cell samples. The cysteine opens and the phenylalanine closes a CDR3 of 17 amino acids. The entry retains the CDR3 DNA only, 51 bases that are in frame from base 1. Taken from the germline V gene (reference sequence), the CDR1 and CDR2 loops are LNHNV and YYDKDF. Trimming costs V 8 bases and J 0 bases, and their ends lie 19 bases apart.

The V and J segments used are TRBV15 and TRBJ1-4; the D gene is possibly TRBD1, with 6 bases matching. The receptor comes from a woman between 40 and 50 years old in good health and CMV-seronegative. The specimen sequenced was PBMCs. The CDR3 protein is CATSQGPGPATNEKLFF. The DNA sequence is TGTGCCACCTCCCAGGGGCCGGGACCAGCAACTAATGAAAAACTGTTTTTT. The variable domain in full, with residues beyond the CDR3 obtained from the reference TRBV15 and TRBJ1-4 genes, is DAMVIQNPRYQVTQFGKPVTLSCSQTLNHNVMYWYQQKSSQAPKLLFHYYDKDFNNEADTPDNFQSRRPNTSFCFLDIRSPGLGDTAMYLCATSQGPGPATNEKLFFGSGTQLSVL.